Below, 29 T cell receptor beta chains from the same sample are listed, as sequenced in a study of cytomegalovirus exposure and HLA in healthy donors. The PCR was carried out with 60 Vbeta primers and 13 Jbeta primers. Measured with immunoSEQ multiplex PCR; TCRdb has only the in-frame clones, and not every one. The table records fewer than 130,000 clones, approximately 66% of them present only once. Specimen: PBMCs. The receptors stem from a man between 35 and 55 years old in good health and CMV-seropositive.

This sequence joins TRBV5-1 and TRBJ2-2; D is ambiguous. The CDR3 length is 18 residues. The ends were cut back, 0 bases at V and 1 base at J, with 16 bases in the middle. Germline CDR1 is SGHRS and CDR2 is YFSETQ. CDR3 DNA sequence: TGCGCCAGCAGCTTGGCCTCGGGTGGTAGCAGGAACACCGGGGAGCTGTTTTTT. As protein: CASSLASGGSRNTGELFF.

The chain has TRBV15 and TRBJ2-5; 11 bases are shared with TRBD1. This CDR3 contains 14 residues. The junction had 6 bases not matched to a gene; V was cut back by 7 bases and J by 5 bases. The germline V gene has CDR1 LNHNV and CDR2 YYDKDF (reference sequence). CDR3 sequence (DNA): TGTGCCACCAAGTCGGACAGGGGGCAGGAGACCCAGTACTTC. It yields the protein CATKSDRGQETQYF.

This chain joins TRBV29-1 and TRBJ2-2, with TRBD1 matching over 10 bases. From germline, CDR1 is SQVTM and CDR2 ANQGSEA. Trimming at V came to 7 bases and at J to 4 bases, leaving 6 bases not matched to a gene. The CDR3 covers 14 residues. For the CDR3, the DNA is TGCAGCGCAGCCCGGGACAGGGGCACCGGGGAGCTGTTTTTT. Amino acids: CSAARDRGTGELFF.

The J gene is TRBJ2-1, the V gene TRBV2, with TRBD2 as a possible D gene (7 bases). Germline V CDR1 and CDR2: SNHLY, FYNNEI. The CDR3 spans 15 residues. V lost 4 bases and J 2 bases, leaving 12 bases between the germline ends. The CDR3, as DNA: TGTGCCAGCAGTGGGGGGGCGGGAGCCTACAATGAGCAGTTCTTC. It codes for CASSGGAGAYNEQFF.

The chain joins TRBV28 to TRBJ1-2, with D unresolved. Germline V lookup: CDR1 MDHEN, CDR2 SYDVKM. Trimming took 3 bases from V and 4 from J, leaving 6 bases between them. The CDR3 runs to 12 residues. CDR3 protein: CASSFQVYGYTF. CDR3 in DNA: TGTGCCAGCAGTTTTCAGGTCTATGGCTACACCTTC.

The V gene is TRBV4-2, the J gene TRBJ2-5; the match to TRBD2 covers 12 bases. The germline V gene has CDR1 LGHNA and CDR2 YNFKEQ. This CDR3 has 14 amino acids. Trimming at V came to 1 base and at J to 13 bases, leaving 7 bases not matched to a gene. In nucleotides, the CDR3 is TGTGCCAGCAGCCAAGCTCTAGCGGGGGGGGATCTGTACTTC. Translated, it gives CASSQALAGGDLYF.

This clone occurred once. V usage is TRBV28 and J usage is TRBJ1-1; possibly TRBD1 for D (5 bases). The CDR3 loop spans 12 amino acids. Trimming pared 5 bases from V and 1 base from J, leaving 5 bases between. Germline CDR1 and CDR2: MDHEN and SYDVKM. The chain's CDR3 is CASSTGNTEAFF. The CDR3 DNA reads TGTGCCAGCAGTACAGGGAACACTGAAGCTTTCTTT. The full variable domain, with the rest looked up from reference TRBV28 and TRBJ1-1, is DVKVTQSSRYLVKRTGEKVFLECVQDMDHENMFWYRQDPGLGLRLIYFSYDVKMKEKGDIPEGYSVSREKKERFSLILESASTNQTSMYLCASSTGNTEAFFGQGTRLTVV.

The V and J genes are TRBV5-1 and TRBJ1-2; unclear D gene. This CDR3 region has 15 residues. V lost 4 bases to trimming and J lost 8 bases, with 21 bases between them. The germline CDR1 and CDR2 sequences are SGHRS and YFSETQ. The chain's CDR3 is CASSPVGGGREGYTF. The CDR3 region has the DNA TGCGCCAGCAGCCCGGTAGGCGGCGGGAGGGAAGGCTACACCTTC. The full variable domain, completed using reference TRBV5-1 and TRBJ1-2, is KAGVTQTPRYLIKTRGQQVTLSCSPISGHRSVSWYQQTPGQGLQFLFEYFSETQRNKGNFPGRFSGRQFSNSRSEMNVSTLELGDSALYLCASSPVGGGREGYTFGSGTRLTVV.

The V and J genes are TRBV25-1 and TRBJ2-5; TRBD1 might be the D (5 bases). Trimming pared 3 bases from V and 2 bases from J, leaving 19 bases between. Germline V gene data show CDR1 as MGHDK and CDR2 as SYGVNS. The CDR3 spans 17 residues. The CDR3 reads CASSDLPGRPPQETQYF. DNA for the CDR3: TGTGCCAGCAGTGACTTGCCAGGGCGACCTCCTCAAGAGACCCAGTACTTC.

The J gene is TRBJ2-1, the V gene TRBV6-5, with D perhaps TRBD2 (6 bases). The germline V gene has CDR1 MNHEY and CDR2 SVGAGI. Trimming left V 0 bases short and J 3 bases short, with 12 bases between. The CDR3 runs to 16 residues. The CDR3, as DNA: TGTGCCAGCAGTTACTCGAGTCCAGCGGGCTACAATGAGCAGTTCTTC. Amino acids: CASSYSSPAGYNEQFF.

CDR3 bases: TGTGCCAGCAGTCAGACACCGAACACTGAAGCTTTCTTT. Residues: CASSQTPNTEAFF. The rearrangement links TRBV7-2 to TRBJ1-1, with D unclear. The germline CDR1 and CDR2 sequences are SGHTA and FQGNSA. The V and J ends lost 6 bases and 1 base respectively, with 9 bases between them. This CDR3 is 13 amino acids long.

The gene calls are TRBV7-2 and TRBJ2-7; 10 bases align to TRBD2. V shed 8 bases and J 3 bases; nucleotides not matched to a gene: 4. CDR1 and CDR2 (germline): SGHTA, FQGNSA. The CDR3 loop spans 13 amino acids. In DNA form, the CDR3 reads TGTGCCAGCCAAATAGCGGGAGGCTACGAGCAGTACTTC. Amino acid sequence: CASQIAGGYEQYF.

This sequence joins TRBV2 and TRBJ1-4; D gene ambiguous. The germline V gene has CDR1 SNHLY and CDR2 FYNNEI. The V end was cut by 5 bases, the J end by 5 bases, with 15 bases between. The CDR3 loop spans 15 amino acids. The CDR3 DNA is TGTGCCAGCAGTAACAGTTACCCGGGGAATGAAAAACTGTTTTTT. Translated: CASSNSYPGNEKLFF.

The chain employs TRBV2 and TRBJ2-1, with a possible D match to TRBD2 (6 bases). Germline loops: CDR1 SNHLY, CDR2 FYNNEI. The CDR3 totals 15 residues. V was clipped by 6 bases and J by 6 bases, with 18 bases between them. CDR3 coding DNA: TGTGCCAGCAGAGTAACAGGCGGGGTCACCAATGAGCAGTTCTTC. Residues: CASRVTGGVTNEQFF.

The chain couples TRBV2 to TRBJ2-3, with 9 bases aligning to TRBD2. This CDR3 spans 16 amino acids. CDR1 is SNHLY, CDR2 FYNNEI, per germline. V trimming: 2 bases; J trimming: 2 bases; junction bases outside the gene matches: 5. The CDR3 nucleotides are TGTGCCAGCAGTGAACCTGGACTAGCGTTCACAGATACGCAGTATTTT. Translated, it gives CASSEPGLAFTDTQYF.

The gene calls are TRBV7-2 and TRBJ2-1; possible D gene TRBD2, 6 bases. The CDR3 runs to 17 residues. The V end lost 6 bases, the J end lost 0 bases, and 18 bases lay between the germline ends. CDR1 is SGHTA and CDR2 is FQGNSA in the germline V gene. CDR3 coding DNA: TGTGCCAGCAGTCCTACCTATAGCGGAAGCTCCTACAATGAGCAGTTCTTC. It yields the protein CASSPTYSGSSYNEQFF.

The CDR3 is CASSSTPTGTGELFF. DNA of the CDR3: TGTGCCAGCTCATCGACACCAACAGGCACCGGGGAGCTGTTTTTT. This rearrangement joins TRBV18 to TRBJ2-2, with TRBD1 as a possible D gene (5 bases). CDR3 size: 15 residues. Germline V gene sequence: CDR1 KGHSH, CDR2 LQKENI. V shed 5 bases and J shed 4 bases, with 14 bases lying between them.

This clone was counted a few times. The rearrangement links TRBV29-1 to TRBJ2-2; possibly TRBD2 for D (6 bases). Germline V gene sequence: CDR1 SQVTM, CDR2 ANQGSEA. The CDR3 spans 14 residues. The V and J ends lost 5 bases and 4 bases respectively, with 14 bases between them. CDR3 in amino acids: CSVRWEAGTGELFF. DNA of the CDR3: TGCAGCGTTCGTTGGGAGGCAGGCACCGGGGAGCTGTTTTTT.

This rearrangement joins TRBV18 to TRBJ1-4; 8 nucleotides match TRBD1. Trimming cost V 5 bases and J 5 bases; bases outside gene matches: 7. In germline, CDR1 is KGHSH, CDR2 LQKENI. The CDR3 is 15 amino acids. CDR3 in DNA: TGTGCCAGCTCAACAACAGGGGGGCTCAATGAAAAACTGTTTTTT. Translation gives CASSTTGGLNEKLFF.

This chain uses TRBV14 with TRBJ1-2; 9 bases match TRBD1. This CDR3 contains 15 residues. Germline CDR1 and CDR2: SGHDN and FVKESK. Germline trimming cut 1 base from V and 7 bases from J; bases unmatched to any gene: 7. CDR3 residues: CASSQAGTGIGGYTF. The CDR3 DNA reads as TGTGCCAGCAGCCAAGCGGGGACAGGGATCGGTGGCTACACCTTC.

A few counts support this clone. This chain joins TRBV6-1 and TRBJ2-1; 10 nucleotides agree with TRBD2. V shed 1 base, J shed 4 bases, and the junction held 1 base outside the gene matches. The germline V gene has CDR1 MNHNS and CDR2 SASEGT. The CDR3 length is 15 residues. CDR3: CASSEEAGGYNEQFF. The CDR3 DNA follows: TGTGCCAGCAGTGAAGAAGCGGGAGGGTACAATGAGCAGTTCTTC.

The chain combines TRBV5-1 with TRBJ2-3; no firm D call. V lost 0 bases to trimming and J lost 4 bases, with 9 bases between them. Looked up from germline, CDR1 is SGHRS and CDR2 is YFSETQ. CDR3 length: 14 amino acids. The CDR3 DNA sequence: TGCGCCAGCAGCTTGGCGTTCTTCCCAGATACGCAGTATTTT. Its translation: CASSLAFFPDTQYF.

In its sample, this clone ranks as medium-sized. This sequence joins TRBV4-3 and TRBJ2-1; the match to TRBD2 covers 8 bases. Germline-derived CDR1 and CDR2 are LGHNA and YSLEER. Trimming took 6 bases from V and 1 from J; bases not matched to a gene: 8. This CDR3 comprises 16 residues. CDR3 in DNA: TGCGCCAGCAGTGAAGTTACGGGAGGGTCCTACAATGAGCAGTTCTTC. Translated: CASSEVTGGSYNEQFF.

The chain couples TRBV10-3 to TRBJ2-3, with TRBD1 matching 10 bases. The V gene end was trimmed by 5 bases and the J gene end by 4 bases; junction bases not matched to a gene: 12. The germline V gene has CDR1 ENHRY and CDR2 SYGVKD. CDR3 length equals 17 residues. Here the CDR3 DNA reads TGTGCCATCAGTCCGGGACAGGGGACAACGAGGGCAGATACGCAGTATTTT. Encoded protein: CAISPGQGTTRADTQYF.

The V gene is TRBV27, the J gene TRBJ1-1, with D maybe TRBD1 (5 bases). CDR3 size: 17 residues. Germline CDR1 reads MNHEY; CDR2 reads SMNVEV (reference sequence). Between the trimmed V and J ends, which lost 1 base and 0 bases, there was a span of 15 bases. This CDR3 is CASSLFVPGLMNTEAFF. The CDR3 DNA follows: TGTGCCAGCAGTTTATTTGTCCCAGGGCTCATGAACACTGAAGCTTTCTTT.

This rearrangement joins TRBV6-5 to TRBJ2-5, with D uncertain. Looked up from germline, CDR1 is MNHEY and CDR2 is SVGAGI. The CDR3 consists of 15 residues. V gave up 0 bases and J gave up 5 bases, with 13 bases separating them. CDR3 sequence (DNA): TGTGCCAGCAGTTACTCGCAGCGTCCGGTCGAGACCCAGTACTTC. It yields the protein CASSYSQRPVETQYF.

The chain employs TRBV30 and TRBJ1-2; 7 bases map to TRBD1. Looked up from germline, CDR1 is GTSNPN and CDR2 is SVGIG (reference sequence). V trimming: 5 bases; J trimming: 6 bases; junction bases outside the gene matches: 9. The CDR3 is 13 residues long. CDR3 residues: CAWETGVSNGYTF. The CDR3 nucleotides read TGTGCCTGGGAAACAGGGGTTTCTAATGGCTACACCTTC. The full variable domain, with the rest looked up from reference TRBV30 and TRBJ1-2, is SQTIHQWPATLVQPVGSPLSLECTVEGTSNPNLYWYRQAAGRGLQLLFYSVGIGQISSEVPQNLSASRPQDRQFILSSKKLLLSDSGFYLCAWETGVSNGYTFGSGTRLTVV.

The genes are TRBV14 and TRBJ1-2; D unresolved. The CDR3 has 13 amino acids. Looked up from germline, CDR1 is SGHDN and CDR2 is FVKESK. The ends were cut back, 6 bases at V and 5 bases at J, with 13 bases in the middle. The chain's CDR3 is CASRLEGSYGYTF. The CDR3 DNA reads as TGTGCCAGCAGGTTGGAGGGCTCTTATGGCTACACCTTC.

The chain employs TRBV6-5 and TRBJ2-7; 7 bases agree with TRBD1. V lost 5 bases and J lost 0; bases outside the gene matches: 4. Germline V CDR1 and CDR2: MNHEY, SVGAGI. This CDR3 is built from 14 residues. Here the CDR3 reads CASSEGDSSYEQYV. CDR3 in DNA: TGTGCCAGCAGTGAAGGGGACAGCTCCTACGAGCAGTACGTC.